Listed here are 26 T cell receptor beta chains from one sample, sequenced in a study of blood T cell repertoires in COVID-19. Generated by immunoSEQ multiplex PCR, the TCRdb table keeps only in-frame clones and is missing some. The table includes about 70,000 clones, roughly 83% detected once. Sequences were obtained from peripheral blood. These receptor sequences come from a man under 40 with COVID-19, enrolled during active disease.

Here the CDR3 reads CASSYYGQTAYEQYF. DNA for the CDR3: TGTGCCAGCAGTTATTACGGACAGACAGCGTACGAGCAGTACTTC. The chain recombines TRBV6-6 with TRBJ2-7; D might be TRBD1 (6 bases). Germline V gives CDR1 MNHNY, CDR2 SVGAGI (reference sequence). The CDR3 consists of 15 residues. The V gene lost 3 bases and the J gene lost 4 bases, with 16 bases spanning the gap.

Written as DNA, the CDR3 is TGCAGTGCTAGTAGCGGGAGGGTCAGCTCCTACAATGAGCAGTTCTTC. Translated, it gives CSASSGRVSSYNEQFF. The V call is TRBV20-1, the J call TRBJ2-1; 11 nucleotides agree with TRBD2. In germline, CDR1 is DFQATT, CDR2 SNEGSKA (reference sequence). Germline trimming cut 3 bases from V and 0 bases from J; bases unmatched to any gene: 4. This CDR3 is 16 amino acids long.

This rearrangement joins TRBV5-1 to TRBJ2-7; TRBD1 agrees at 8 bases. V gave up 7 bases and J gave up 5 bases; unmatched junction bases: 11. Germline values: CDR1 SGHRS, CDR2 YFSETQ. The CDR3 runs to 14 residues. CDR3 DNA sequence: TGCGCCAGCGCTCCCGGGACAGGTACGAACGAGCAGTACTTC. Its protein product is CASAPGTGTNEQYF.

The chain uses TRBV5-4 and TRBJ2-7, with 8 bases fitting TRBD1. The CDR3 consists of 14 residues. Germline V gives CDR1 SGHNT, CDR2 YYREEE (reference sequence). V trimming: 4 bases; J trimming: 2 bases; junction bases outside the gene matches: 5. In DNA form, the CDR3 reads TGTGCCAGCAGCCCCGGGACAGGCGCCTACGAGCAGTACTTC. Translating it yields CASSPGTGAYEQYF.

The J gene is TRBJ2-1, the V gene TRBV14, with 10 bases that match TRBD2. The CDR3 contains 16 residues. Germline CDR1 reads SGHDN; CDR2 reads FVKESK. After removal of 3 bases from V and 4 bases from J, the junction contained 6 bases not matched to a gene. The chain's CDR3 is CASSHGLADTYNEQFF. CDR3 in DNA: TGTGCCAGCAGCCACGGACTAGCGGATACGTACAATGAGCAGTTCTTC. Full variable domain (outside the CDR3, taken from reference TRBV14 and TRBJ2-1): EAGVTQFPSHSVIEKGQTVTLRCDPISGHDNLYWYRRVMGKEIKFLLHFVKESKQDESGMPNNRFLAERTGGTYSTLKVQPAELEDSGVYFCASSHGLADTYNEQFFGPGTRLTVL.

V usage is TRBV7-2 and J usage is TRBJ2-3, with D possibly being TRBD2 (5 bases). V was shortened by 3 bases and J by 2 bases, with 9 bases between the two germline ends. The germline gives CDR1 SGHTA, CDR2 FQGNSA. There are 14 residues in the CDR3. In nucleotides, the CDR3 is TGTGCCAGCAGCTTCGGGGTTACCACAGATACGCAGTATTTT. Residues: CASSFGVTTDTQYF.

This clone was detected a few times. This CDR3 is CASSPAARDTEAFF. As DNA, the CDR3 is TGTGCCAGCAGCCCCGCGGCCCGGGACACTGAAGCTTTCTTT. J is TRBJ1-1 and V is TRBV4-2; D gene ambiguous. This CDR3 comprises 14 residues. V was shortened by 4 bases and J by 3 bases, with 12 bases between the two germline ends. CDR1 and CDR2 (germline): LGHNA, YNFKEQ.

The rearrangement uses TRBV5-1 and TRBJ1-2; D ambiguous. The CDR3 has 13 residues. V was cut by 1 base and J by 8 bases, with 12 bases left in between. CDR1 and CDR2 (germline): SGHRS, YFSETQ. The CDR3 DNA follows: TGCGCCAGCAGCTTGTCCGGAGATTACGGCTACACCTTC. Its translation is CASSLSGDYGYTF.

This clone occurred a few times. Written as DNA, the CDR3 is TGTGCCTGGAGAGACCCGGGACAGGGGTACACTGAAGCTTTCTTT. Translated, it gives CAWRDPGQGYTEAFF. This sequence joins TRBV30 and TRBJ1-1; 10 bases agree with TRBD1. CDR1 is GTSNPN and CDR2 is SVGIG in the germline V gene (reference sequence). The CDR3 length is 15 residues. J was trimmed by 3 bases and V by 3 bases; bases with no gene match: 7.

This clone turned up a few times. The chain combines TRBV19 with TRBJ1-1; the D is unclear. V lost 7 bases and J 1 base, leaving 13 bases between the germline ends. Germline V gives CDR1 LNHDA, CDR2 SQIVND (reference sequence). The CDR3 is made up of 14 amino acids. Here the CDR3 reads CASTRSSRNTEAFF. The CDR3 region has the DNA TGTGCCAGTACCCGGAGCAGTCGGAACACTGAAGCTTTCTTT.

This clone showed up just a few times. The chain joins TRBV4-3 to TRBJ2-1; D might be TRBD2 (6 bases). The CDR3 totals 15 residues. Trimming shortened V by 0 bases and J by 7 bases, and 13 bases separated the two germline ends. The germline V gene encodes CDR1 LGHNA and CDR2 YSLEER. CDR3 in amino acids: CASSQDLGSGNEQFF. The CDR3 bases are TGCGCCAGCAGCCAAGATCTAGGTAGCGGAAATGAGCAGTTCTTC.

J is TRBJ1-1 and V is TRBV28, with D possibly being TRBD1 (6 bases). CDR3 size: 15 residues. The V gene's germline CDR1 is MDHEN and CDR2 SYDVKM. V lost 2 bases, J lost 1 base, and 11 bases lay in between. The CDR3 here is CASSLTGTGNTEAFF. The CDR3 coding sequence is TGTGCCAGCAGTTTAACAGGGACGGGGAACACTGAAGCTTTCTTT.

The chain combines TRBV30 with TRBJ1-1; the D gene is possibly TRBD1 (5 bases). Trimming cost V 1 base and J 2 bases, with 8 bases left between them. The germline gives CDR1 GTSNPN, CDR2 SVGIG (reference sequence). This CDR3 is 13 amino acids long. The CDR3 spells CAWSAGRNTEAFF. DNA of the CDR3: TGTGCCTGGAGTGCAGGGCGAAACACTGAAGCTTTCTTT.

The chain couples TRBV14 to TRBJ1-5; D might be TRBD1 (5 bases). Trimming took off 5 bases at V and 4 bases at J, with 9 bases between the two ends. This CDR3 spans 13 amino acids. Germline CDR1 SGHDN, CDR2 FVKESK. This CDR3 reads CASSSQGNQPQHF. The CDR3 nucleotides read TGTGCCAGCAGCTCGCAGGGAAATCAGCCCCAGCATTTT.

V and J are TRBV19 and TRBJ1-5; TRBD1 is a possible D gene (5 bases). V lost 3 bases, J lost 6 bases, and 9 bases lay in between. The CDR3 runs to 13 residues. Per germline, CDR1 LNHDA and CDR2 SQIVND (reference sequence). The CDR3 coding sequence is TGTGCCAGTAGTATCAGGGTAGGTCAGCCCCAGCATTTT. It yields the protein CASSIRVGQPQHF.

The CDR3 DNA follows: TGTGCCAGCAGCGGAACCGGGACTTCCTACAATGAGCAGTTCTTC. It specifies CASSGTGTSYNEQFF. J is TRBJ2-1 and V is TRBV7-9; D is possibly TRBD2 (6 bases). V was trimmed by 5 bases and J by 1 base, leaving 12 bases between them. The CDR3 extends over 15 amino acids. The V gene's germline CDR1 is SEHNR and CDR2 FQNEAQ (reference sequence). The whole variable domain, remainder taken from reference TRBV7-9 and TRBJ2-1, is DTGVSQNPRHKITKRGQNVTFRCDPISEHNRLYWYRQTLGQGPEFLTYFQNEAQLEKSRLLSDRFSAERPKGSFSTLEIQRTEQGDSAMYLCASSGTGTSYNEQFFGPGTRLTVL.

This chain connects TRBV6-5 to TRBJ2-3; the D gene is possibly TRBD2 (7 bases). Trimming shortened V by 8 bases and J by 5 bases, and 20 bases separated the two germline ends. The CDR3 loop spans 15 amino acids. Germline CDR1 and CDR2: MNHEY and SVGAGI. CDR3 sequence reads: CASFEEGGAGDTQYF. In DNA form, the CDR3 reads TGTGCCAGCTTTGAGGAAGGGGGGGCGGGAGATACGCAGTATTTT.

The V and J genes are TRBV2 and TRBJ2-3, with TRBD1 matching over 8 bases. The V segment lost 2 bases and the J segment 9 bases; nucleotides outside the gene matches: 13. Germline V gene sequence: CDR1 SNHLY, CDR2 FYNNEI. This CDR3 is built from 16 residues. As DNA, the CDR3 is TGTGCCAGCAGTGAACTGTCCCCCGGGACAGGCCCGACGCAGTATTTT. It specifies CASSELSPGTGPTQYF. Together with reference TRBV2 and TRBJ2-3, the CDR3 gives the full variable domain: EPEVTQTPSHQVTQMGQEVILRCVPISNHLYFYWYRQILGQKVEFLVSFYNNEISEKSEIFDDQFSVERPDGSNFTLKIRSTKLEDSAMYFCASSELSPGTGPTQYFGPGTRLTVL.

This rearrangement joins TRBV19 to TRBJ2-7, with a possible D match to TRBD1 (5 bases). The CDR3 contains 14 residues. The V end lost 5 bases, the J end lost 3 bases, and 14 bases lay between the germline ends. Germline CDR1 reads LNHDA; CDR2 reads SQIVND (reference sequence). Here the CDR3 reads CASSPGQSDYEQYF. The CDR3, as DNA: TGTGCCAGTAGTCCAGGGCAGTCCGACTACGAGCAGTACTTC.

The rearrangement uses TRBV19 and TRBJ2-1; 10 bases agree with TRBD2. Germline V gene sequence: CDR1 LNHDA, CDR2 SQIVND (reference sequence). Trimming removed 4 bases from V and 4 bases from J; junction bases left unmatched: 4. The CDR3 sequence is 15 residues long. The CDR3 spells CASSNLAGAYNEQFF. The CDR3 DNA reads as TGTGCCAGTAGTAACCTAGCGGGAGCTTACAATGAGCAGTTCTTC.

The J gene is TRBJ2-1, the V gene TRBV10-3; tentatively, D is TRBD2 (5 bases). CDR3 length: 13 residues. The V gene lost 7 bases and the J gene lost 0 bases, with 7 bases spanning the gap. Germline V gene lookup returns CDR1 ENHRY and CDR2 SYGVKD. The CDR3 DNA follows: TGTGCCATCATGGACTCCTCCTACAATGAGCAGTTCTTC. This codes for CAIMDSSYNEQFF.

CDR3 protein: CASSSSGHNTGELFF. The CDR3 bases are TGTGCCAGCAGTTCCTCGGGACACAACACCGGGGAGCTGTTTTTT. The rearrangement uses TRBV28 and TRBJ2-2, with D perhaps TRBD1 (6 bases). This CDR3 has 15 amino acids. Trimming took 4 bases from V and 2 from J, leaving 11 bases between them. The germline V gene has CDR1 MDHEN and CDR2 SYDVKM.

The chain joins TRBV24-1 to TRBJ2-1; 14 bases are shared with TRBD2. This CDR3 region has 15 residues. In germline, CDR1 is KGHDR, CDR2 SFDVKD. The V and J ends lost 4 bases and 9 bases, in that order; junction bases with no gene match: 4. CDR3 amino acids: CATSEMGLAGVEQFF. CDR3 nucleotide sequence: TGTGCCACCAGTGAAATGGGACTAGCGGGAGTTGAGCAGTTCTTC.

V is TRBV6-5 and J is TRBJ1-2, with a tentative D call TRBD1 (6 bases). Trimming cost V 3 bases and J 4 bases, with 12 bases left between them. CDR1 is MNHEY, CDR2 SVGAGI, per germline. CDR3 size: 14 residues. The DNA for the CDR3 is TGTGCCAGCAGTTATGGGGGCGCAGGCTATGGCTACACCTTC. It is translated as CASSYGGAGYGYTF.

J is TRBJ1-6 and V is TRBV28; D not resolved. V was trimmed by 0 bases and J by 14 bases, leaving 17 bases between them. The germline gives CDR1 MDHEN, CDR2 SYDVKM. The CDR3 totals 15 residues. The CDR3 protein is CASSLWDSGFLTLHF. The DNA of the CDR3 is TGTGCCAGCAGTTTATGGGACTCGGGGTTTTTGACCCTCCACTTT.

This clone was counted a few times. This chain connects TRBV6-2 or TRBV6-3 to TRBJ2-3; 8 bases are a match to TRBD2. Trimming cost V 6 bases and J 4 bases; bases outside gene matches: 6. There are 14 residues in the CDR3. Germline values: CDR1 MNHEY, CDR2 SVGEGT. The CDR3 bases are TGTGCCAGCAGCTCCGGACTAGCTGCAGATACGCAGTATTTT. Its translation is CASSSGLAADTQYF.